This TCR beta chain was sequenced during a study of OX40 agonist ivuxolimab in advanced cancers. In the case of this clone: Antigen unknown.

Broader study findings: Expanded clones were, on average, more numerous among CD8+ T cells than CD4+.

The CDR3 contains 14 residues. Per the germline V gene, CDR1 is SGHRS and CDR2 is YFSETQ. Deletions cut 4 bases from V and 4 bases from J, with 14 bases between. Measured with immunoSEQ multiplex PCR; TCRdb has only the in-frame clones, and not every one. Of about 78,000 clones in the sample, approximately 90% were seen once. This TCR came from an adult with an advanced solid tumor such as melanoma, head and neck, liver or kidney cancer. This material consisted of CD4+ or CD8+ T cells sorted from blood, taken in a trial of the OX40 agonist ivuxolimab. This chain uses TRBV5-1 with TRBJ1-1; maybe TRBD1 (6 bases). CDR3 amino acids: CASSTGTTGTEAFF. CDR3 coding DNA: TGCGCCAGCAGCACCGGGACAACTGGCACTGAAGCTTTCTTT.